This T cell receptor (beta chain) is from a study of blood T cell repertoires in COVID-19. The wider study: Italy, Spain and the United States were the sources of the convalescent and acute COVID-19 samples. Nucleic acid was either cDNA or gDNA, and it came from T cells, B-cell-depleted T cells, or PBMCs.

The CDR3 runs to 14 residues. CDR1 is SGHTA and CDR2 is FQGNSA in the germline V gene. V lost 7 bases, J lost 5 bases, and 8 bases stayed unmatched. In the original processing: For nucleated cells, counts were estimated from reference gene primer amplification. Data came from immunoSEQ multiplex PCR; TCRdb stores just in-frame clones and leaves some out. V and J calls and clone size are as listed in that table; D and trimming were resolved from the DNA. This sample has around 75,000 clones, with roughly 78% found just once. This rearrangement joins TRBV7-2 to TRBJ2-3, with 8 bases fitting TRBD2. Sequenced material: peripheral blood. This receptor was obtained from a woman aged 80 or over with active or convalescent COVID-19. The CDR3, as DNA: TGTGCCAGCAATAGGCGGGGGGAGCTAGATACGCAGTATTTT. Its protein product is CASNRRGELDTQYF. Supplemented by reference TRBV7-2 and TRBJ2-3, the full variable domain reads GAGVSQSPSNKVTEKGKDVELRCDPISGHTALYWYRQSLGQGLEFLIYFQGNSAPDKSGLPSDRFSAERTGGSVSTLTIQRTQQEDSAVYLCASNRRGELDTQYFGPGTRLTVL.